This note documents a single T cell receptor (beta chain) sequence. Its antigen is unknown. The data were obtained in a study of TIL therapy for anti-PD-1-resistant metastatic lung cancer. Study information: By whole-exome sequencing, median non-synonymous tumor mutation burden was roughly 1.6 mutations per megabase. Overall study findings and caveats: Many TIL product clones were absent from baseline tumor, suggesting clonal contraction.

Time point of the sample: pre-treatment sample, taken before nivolumab and TIL therapy. Most excised metastases sampled were pleural nodules or supraclavicular lymph nodes. Losses at the gene ends were 5 bases for V and 5 bases for J; bases not matched to a gene: 10. This CDR3 is 15 amino acids long. The germline V gene encodes CDR1 SGHTA and CDR2 FQGNSA. The libraries were made with immunoSEQ v3. Sequencing used immunoSEQ multiplex PCR; TCRdb keeps in-frame clones, though not all of them. The table shows under 100,000 clones, with less than 70% occurring only once. The chain has TRBV7-2 and TRBJ2-5; 8 nucleotides match TRBD2. The sequence derives from a person between 25 and 79 years old with non-small cell lung cancer. Sequenced here: tumor tissue, sampled at baseline. The CDR3 loop reads CASSPSGTSRETQYF. For the CDR3, the DNA is TGTGCCAGCAGCCCCAGCGGGACTAGTCGGGAGACCCAGTACTTC.